These T cell receptor beta chains were read from a single sample in a study of blood T cell repertoires in COVID-19. Profiled with immunoSEQ multiplex PCR; TCRdb holds only in-frame clones, not every one. The sample consists of about 80,000 clones, approximately 90% of them appearing once. The specimen sequenced was peripheral blood. These receptors all come from a woman of 80 years or more with acute or convalescent COVID-19. CDR3s include the opening cysteine and the closing phenylalanine or tryptophan. Each record gives: clone size, D gene, V gene, J gene, CDR3 DNA, CDR3 protein. A D gene is named only where the DNA matches it firmly. Size is stated for part of the rows, as once, few or many counts, or as a class when the clone is expanded.

clone size: once
D gene: TRBD1
V gene: TRBV5-6
J gene: TRBJ1-6
CDR3 DNA: TGTGCCAGCAGTAATCCGGGACAGGGGGTCGGTTCACCCCTCCACTTT
CDR3 protein: CASSNPGQGVGSPLHF

clone size: NA
D gene: NA
V gene: TRBV30
J gene: TRBJ1-3
CDR3 DNA: TGTGCCTGGAGTAGGGGTGGGGCCCCTGGGGCTGGAAACACCATATATTTT
CDR3 protein: CAWSRGGAPGAGNTIYF

clone size: once
D gene: TRBD1
V gene: TRBV6-2/TRBV6-3
J gene: TRBJ1-5
CDR3 DNA: TGTGCCAGCAGCCAAAGGGGACAGGGCGACAATCAGCCCCAGCATTTT
CDR3 protein: CASSQRGQGDNQPQHF

clone size: NA
D gene: NA
V gene: TRBV24-1
J gene: TRBJ1-5
CDR3 DNA: TGTGCCACCACGGGGCAGCCCCAGCATTTT
CDR3 protein: CATTGQPQHF

clone size: NA
D gene: NA
V gene: TRBV6-5
J gene: TRBJ2-7
CDR3 DNA: TGTGCCAGCAGATACAGGGAGGTCTTTATGTACGAGCAGTACTTC
CDR3 protein: CASRYREVFMYEQYF

clone size: NA
D gene: TRBD2
V gene: TRBV10-1
J gene: TRBJ2-3
CDR3 DNA: TGCGCCCCGGGGGGACGCACAGATACGCAGTATTTT
CDR3 protein: CAPGGRTDTQYF

clone size: NA
D gene: NA
V gene: TRBV2
J gene: TRBJ2-1
CDR3 DNA: TGTGCCAGCAGTGTAGATCAGGGGAATGAGCAGTTCTTC
CDR3 protein: CASSVDQGNEQFF

clone size: NA
D gene: TRBD1
V gene: TRBV2
J gene: TRBJ1-1
CDR3 DNA: TGTGCCAGCAGGATCGACAGGGATACTGAAGCTTTCTTT
CDR3 protein: CASRIDRDTEAFF

clone size: NA
D gene: NA
V gene: TRBV3-1/TRBV3-2
J gene: TRBJ1-2
CDR3 DNA: TGTGCCAGCAGCCAAGAAGTTAGCTATGGCTACACCTTC
CDR3 protein: CASSQEVSYGYTF

clone size: NA
D gene: TRBD1
V gene: TRBV2
J gene: TRBJ1-2
CDR3 DNA: TGTGCCAGCAGGGAGGACAGGGGAGATTTCTATGGCTACACCTTC
CDR3 protein: CASREDRGDFYGYTF

clone size: NA
D gene: NA
V gene: TRBV6-5
J gene: TRBJ2-1
CDR3 DNA: TGTGCCAGCAGTACCGGGATCCATTACAATGAGCAGTTCTTC
CDR3 protein: CASSTGIHYNEQFF

clone size: NA
D gene: TRBD2
V gene: TRBV7-2
J gene: TRBJ2-7
CDR3 DNA: TGTGCCAGCAGCGCCCGGGGACTAGCGGGAAGATACGAGCAGTACTTC
CDR3 protein: CASSARGLAGRYEQYF

clone size: NA
D gene: NA
V gene: TRBV20-1
J gene: TRBJ1-5
CDR3 DNA: TGCAGTGCTAGTCAGGGTGGCAATCAGCCCCAGCATTTT
CDR3 protein: CSASQGGNQPQHF

clone size: NA
D gene: NA
V gene: TRBV5-1
J gene: TRBJ2-5
CDR3 DNA: TGCGCCAGCAGCGTGGGCACAGGCCGGGAGACCCAGTACTTC
CDR3 protein: CASSVGTGRETQYF

clone size: once
D gene: TRBD2
V gene: TRBV6-9
J gene: TRBJ2-7
CDR3 DNA: TGTGCTTTAGGGCAGCGGGACTCCTCCTACGAGCAGTACTTC
CDR3 protein: CALGQRDSSYEQYF

clone size: few
D gene: NA
V gene: TRBV29-1
J gene: TRBJ2-3
CDR3 DNA: TGCAGCGTGGCCAGGGGGGTTAGCACAGATACGCAGTATTTT
CDR3 protein: CSVARGVSTDTQYF

clone size: NA
D gene: TRBD2
V gene: TRBV7-7
J gene: TRBJ2-7
CDR3 DNA: TGTGCTAGCAGCGCGGGACTAGCGGGGGGCGAGCAGTACTTC
CDR3 protein: CASSAGLAGGEQYF

clone size: NA
D gene: TRBD1
V gene: TRBV11-2
J gene: TRBJ1-2
CDR3 DNA: TGTGCCAGCAGCTTGCGACAGGGGCTTACTGGCTACACCTTC
CDR3 protein: CASSLRQGLTGYTF

clone size: NA
D gene: TRBD1
V gene: TRBV4-3
J gene: TRBJ1-4
CDR3 DNA: TGCGCCAGCAGCCAATTTCTGGGACAGGGGGGCGCTTACCCGACCAAACTGTTTTTT
CDR3 protein: CASSQFLGQGGAYPTKLFF

clone size: NA
D gene: NA
V gene: TRBV5-1
J gene: TRBJ1-2
CDR3 DNA: TGCGCCAGCAGCTTGGAAACAGGACCTGTAGGCTACACCTTC
CDR3 protein: CASSLETGPVGYTF

clone size: NA
D gene: NA
V gene: TRBV6-6
J gene: TRBJ1-3
CDR3 DNA: TGTGCCAGCAGTTCCCTTGGAAACACCATATATTTT
CDR3 protein: CASSSLGNTIYF

clone size: NA
D gene: TRBD2
V gene: TRBV7-3
J gene: TRBJ2-1
CDR3 DNA: TGTGCCAGCAGCTTGGGACTACAGATTAATGAGCAGTTCTTC
CDR3 protein: CASSLGLQINEQFF

clone size: NA
D gene: TRBD1
V gene: TRBV5-1
J gene: TRBJ1-4
CDR3 DNA: TGCGCCAGCAGCCTGCCCCTGACAGGGGGCGATGAAAAACTGTTTTTT
CDR3 protein: CASSLPLTGGDEKLFF

clone size: NA
D gene: TRBD2
V gene: TRBV18
J gene: TRBJ2-1
CDR3 DNA: TGTGCCAGCTCACGCGGGACTAGCGGGCTCTACAATGAGCAGTTCTTC
CDR3 protein: CASSRGTSGLYNEQFF

clone size: NA
D gene: NA
V gene: TRBV9
J gene: TRBJ2-3
CDR3 DNA: TGTGCCAGCAGCGTAGCCGTTACAGATACGCAGTATTTT
CDR3 protein: CASSVAVTDTQYF

clone size: NA
D gene: NA
V gene: TRBV18
J gene: TRBJ1-4
CDR3 DNA: TGTGCCAGCTCACTCAACATGGTACAGAACGAAAAACTGTTTTTT
CDR3 protein: CASSLNMVQNEKLFF

clone size: once
D gene: NA
V gene: TRBV3-1/TRBV3-2
J gene: TRBJ2-1
CDR3 DNA: TGTGCCAGCACCAGGGGTCAGGGGCCCAATGAGCAGTTCTTC
CDR3 protein: CASTRGQGPNEQFF

clone size: NA
D gene: TRBD1
V gene: TRBV6-5
J gene: TRBJ2-5
CDR3 DNA: TGTGCCAGCAGAGGTCACAGGGGGCCAGGGGAGACCCAGTACTTC
CDR3 protein: CASRGHRGPGETQYF

clone size: NA
D gene: TRBD2
V gene: TRBV3-1/TRBV3-2
J gene: TRBJ2-1
CDR3 DNA: TGTGCCAGCAGCAGCGGGAGGGCCTTCAATGAGCAGTTCTTC
CDR3 protein: CASSSGRAFNEQFF

clone size: NA
D gene: NA
V gene: TRBV5-4
J gene: TRBJ1-2
CDR3 DNA: TGTGCCAGCAGCCCCGGGACATCTTGGGACTATGGCTACACCTTC
CDR3 protein: CASSPGTSWDYGYTF

clone size: NA
D gene: NA
V gene: TRBV5-1
J gene: TRBJ2-3
CDR3 DNA: TGCGCCAGCACACCGGACTACACAGATACGCAGTATTTT
CDR3 protein: CASTPDYTDTQYF

clone size: NA
D gene: TRBD1
V gene: TRBV3-1/TRBV3-2
J gene: TRBJ2-1
CDR3 DNA: TGTGCCAGCTCCTACAGGGGGCACGGGTCCTACAATGAGCAGTTCTTC
CDR3 protein: CASSYRGHGSYNEQFF

clone size: NA
D gene: NA
V gene: TRBV6-2/TRBV6-3
J gene: TRBJ1-5
CDR3 DNA: TGTGCCAGCAGTTACCTCGGACAGAATCAGCCCCAGCATTTT
CDR3 protein: CASSYLGQNQPQHF

clone size: NA
D gene: TRBD2
V gene: TRBV3-1/TRBV3-2
J gene: TRBJ2-7
CDR3 DNA: TGTGCCAGCAGCCCTCGAGAAAGACTAGCGGGGGGGACCGAGCAGTACTTC
CDR3 protein: CASSPRERLAGGTEQYF

clone size: NA
D gene: TRBD1
V gene: TRBV29-1
J gene: TRBJ1-2
CDR3 DNA: TGCAGCGTTGAAACACAGGGGGGCGTTGGCTACACCTTC
CDR3 protein: CSVETQGGVGYTF

clone size: NA
D gene: NA
V gene: TRBV25-1
J gene: TRBJ1-2
CDR3 DNA: TGTGCCAGCAGTGGAGGGATACAAATTTATGGCTACACCTTC
CDR3 protein: CASSGGIQIYGYTF

clone size: NA
D gene: NA
V gene: TRBV6-5
J gene: TRBJ1-2
CDR3 DNA: TGTGCCAGCAAACGGGAGCGGGGGTTTGGAGATGGCTACACCTTC
CDR3 protein: CASKRERGFGDGYTF

clone size: NA
D gene: TRBD1
V gene: TRBV12-5
J gene: TRBJ2-1
CDR3 DNA: TGTGCTAGTGGTTTGGCCACAAACTGGGGACAGGGTCAGTTCTTC
CDR3 protein: CASGLATNWGQGQFF

clone size: few
D gene: NA
V gene: TRBV13
J gene: TRBJ1-1
CDR3 DNA: TGTGCCAGCAGCCGGGCGGGCATGATGAACACTGAAGCTTTCTTT
CDR3 protein: CASSRAGMMNTEAFF

clone size: NA
D gene: NA
V gene: TRBV15
J gene: TRBJ2-3
CDR3 DNA: TGTGCCACCAGCAGATCCTCTAGTGCAAGGGCGGGAGATACGCAGTATTTT
CDR3 protein: CATSRSSSARAGDTQYF

clone size: NA
D gene: TRBD1
V gene: TRBV3-1/TRBV3-2
J gene: TRBJ1-1
CDR3 DNA: TGTGCCAGCAGCCATACAGGGGGCACTGAAGCTTTCTTT
CDR3 protein: CASSHTGGTEAFF

clone size: NA
D gene: NA
V gene: TRBV11-2
J gene: TRBJ2-2
CDR3 DNA: TGTGCCAGCAGCTGGAGTAAGGTCCTCGGGGAGCTGTTTTTT
CDR3 protein: CASSWSKVLGELFF

clone size: NA
D gene: NA
V gene: TRBV6-1
J gene: TRBJ2-2
CDR3 DNA: TGTGCCAGCAGTGAAAGGGGGGGGTTCACCGGGGAGCTGTTTTTT
CDR3 protein: CASSERGGFTGELFF

clone size: NA
D gene: NA
V gene: TRBV19
J gene: TRBJ1-1
CDR3 DNA: TGTGCCAGTAGTGGGCACAGCAACACTGAAGCTTTCTTT
CDR3 protein: CASSGHSNTEAFF

clone size: once
D gene: TRBD1
V gene: TRBV7-9
J gene: TRBJ1-4
CDR3 DNA: TGTGCCAGCAGCCGAAAATTGACAGGGGAAAAACTGTTTTTT
CDR3 protein: CASSRKLTGEKLFF

clone size: NA
D gene: NA
V gene: TRBV29-1
J gene: TRBJ1-1
CDR3 DNA: TGCAGCGTTGTCTTGAACACTGAAGCTTTCTTT
CDR3 protein: CSVVLNTEAFF